This is a list of T cell receptor beta chains from one sample in a study of vaccination and CD4 T cells after COVID-19. TCRdb used MiXCR to reprocess the PCR reads, holding one entry per CDR3 protein. The sample comprises about 12,000 distinct CDR3 sequences, 50% to 60% of which are singletons, and 26% rests with the top ten. Their recognized antigens are unknown. Material: CD4+ T cells from blood, cultured in vitro. These receptors all stem from a human donor who had recovered from COVID-19. The CDR3 runs from the conserved cysteine through the conserved F or W. The order of the fields is V gene, clone size, J gene, D gene, CDR3 DNA, CDR3 protein. D genes are given only for firm matches. A clone size is listed for some rows: how often the clone was seen (once, few, many), or a class if it is expanded.

TRBV10-2	NA	TRBJ1-1	NA	TGCGCCAGCAGTGAAGGTGGTTCGGTGAACACTGAAGCTTTCTTT	CASSEGGSVNTEAFF
TRBV7-9	NA	TRBJ1-1	NA	TGTGCCAGCAGCGTGACCGGAGTACCTTCCACTGAAGCTTTCTTT	CASSVTGVPSTEAFF
TRBV7-2	NA	TRBJ2-7	TRBD2	TGTGCCAGCAGCTTATTTGCCGGGACTAGCGACTACGAGCAGTACTTC	CASSLFAGTSDYEQYF
TRBV28	NA	TRBJ1-5	NA	TGTGCCAGCACTACCCTCTCGATCCAAGGACGGTTTTTTAGCAATCAGCCCCAGCATTTT	CASTTLSIQGRFFSNQPQHF
TRBV7-2	NA	TRBJ1-1	NA	TGTGCCAGCAGCTTCTTGAGGGGGGAGAACACTGAAGCTTTCTTT	CASSFLRGENTEAFF
TRBV6-1	once	TRBJ1-1	NA	TGTGCCAGCAGGGATGGGGGTAACACTGAAGCTTTCTTT	CASRDGGNTEAFF
TRBV6-1	NA	TRBJ1-2	TRBD1	TGTGCCAGCAGTGACCCAACAGGGGTCTATGGCTACACCTTC	CASSDPTGVYGYTF
TRBV18	NA	TRBJ1-1	NA	TGTGCCAGCTCACCAACTCAGGGTGGCCGGGACACTGAAGCTTTCTTT	CASSPTQGGRDTEAFF
TRBV19	few	TRBJ2-2	NA	TGTGCCAGTAGTATTAGTCAGGCGCTTTTTACCGGGGAGCTGTTTTTT	CASSISQALFTGELFF
TRBV15	few	TRBJ1-1	NA	TGTGCCACCAGCAGAGAAGGGAACGTGAACACTGAAGCTTTCTTT	CATSREGNVNTEAFF
TRBV24-1	NA	TRBJ2-6	NA	TGTGCCACCAGTGACGGGGCGGCTGGGGCCAACGTCCTGACTTTC	CATSDGAAGANVLTF
TRBV5-1	NA	TRBJ2-5	NA	TGCGCCAGCAGCGTCCAGGGGGAGACCCAGTACTTC	CASSVQGETQYF
TRBV6-1	NA	TRBJ1-1	NA	TGTGCCAGCAGTCCTTCCCTCAGGGGCGCTTCTGAAGCTTTCTTT	CASSPSLRGASEAFF
TRBV7-9	few	TRBJ1-3	NA	TGTGCCAGCAGCCTCCAGGGCCCCTCTGGAAACACCATATATTTT	CASSLQGPSGNTIYF
TRBV28	NA	TRBJ2-1	TRBD2	TGTGCCAGCATGCCTCCAGCGGGGCCAATTTTCGAGCAGTTCTTC	CASMPPAGPIFEQFF
TRBV24-1	few	TRBJ2-7	NA	TGTGCCACCAGTGATTTGTACCGGAACCCCCTCAACGAGCAGTACTTC	CATSDLYRNPLNEQYF
TRBV7-6	NA	TRBJ1-5	TRBD1	TGTGCCAGCAGCCTTGGACAGGGACAGCCCCAGCATTTT	CASSLGQGQPQHF
TRBV7-2	NA	TRBJ2-5	NA	TGTGCCAGCAGCTTAGGGGTGGAGACCCAGTACTTC	CASSLGVETQYF
TRBV7-2	few	TRBJ2-2	NA	TGTGCCAGCAGCTTATTCGGGAGGAACACCGGGGAGCTGTTTTTT	CASSLFGRNTGELFF
TRBV7-2	NA	TRBJ2-1	TRBD2	TGTGCCAGCAGCCCAGGACGTATTGGACTAGCGGGAGACTTTAAGTTCTTC	CASSPGRIGLAGDFKFF
TRBV19	NA	TRBJ1-5	NA	TGTGCCAGTAGTATCCTCAGGGGCAGTCAGCCCCAGCATTTT	CASSILRGSQPQHF
TRBV20-1	NA	TRBJ2-5	NA	TGCAGTGCTAGAGAGTCTCAAAAGCAGGCGGGGACCCAGTACTTC	CSARESQKQAGTQYF
TRBV5-4	NA	TRBJ1-1	NA	TGTGCCAGCAGGGGATTGGGGGGCACTGAAGCTTTCTTT	CASRGLGGTEAFF
TRBV27	few	TRBJ1-2	TRBD1	TGTGCCAGCAGTGCCGGACAGGGAAACTATGGCTACACCTTC	CASSAGQGNYGYTF
TRBV20-1	NA	TRBJ2-1	TRBD2	TGCAGCGGACTAGCGGGGCCTCTTGAGCAGTTCTTC	CSGLAGPLEQFF
TRBV7-2	NA	TRBJ2-3	TRBD1	TGTGCCAGCAGCCCGATGGGTGCAGGGGGCTTCTCAGATACGCAGTATTTT	CASSPMGAGGFSDTQYF
TRBV19	NA	TRBJ1-6	NA	TGTGCCAGTAGTATCACCCTTCATCGTTCCTATAATTCACCCCTCCACTTT	CASSITLHRSYNSPLHF
TRBV7-3	NA	TRBJ2-1	NA	TGTGCCAGCAGCTTAGGGCGGACCTCCTACAATGAGCAGTTCTTC	CASSLGRTSYNEQFF
TRBV7-8	once	TRBJ1-5	NA	TGTGCCAGCAGCCCAGAGGTCTGGAATCAGCCCCAGCATTTT	CASSPEVWNQPQHF
TRBV10-1	few	TRBJ1-5	NA	TGCGCCAGCAGTTTTGGACAGAATAGCAATCAGCCCCAGCATTTT	CASSFGQNSNQPQHF
TRBV10-3	few	TRBJ1-1	TRBD1	TGTGCCATCAGTGAGTGGGGACAGGCGAGGGAGGCTTTCTTT	CAISEWGQAREAFF
TRBV15	NA	TRBJ1-3	NA	TGTGCCACCAGCAGGGATCCCAGGGACACCATATATTTT	CATSRDPRDTIYF
TRBV7-9	NA	TRBJ2-7	TRBD1	TGTGCCAGCAGCTTAGCGCTGACAGGGTCCCACGAGCAGTACTTC	CASSLALTGSHEQYF
TRBV5-4	NA	TRBJ1-2	NA	TGTGCCAGCAGCGTCGAGGGGTTGGAAGGCTACACCTTC	CASSVEGLEGYTF
TRBV7-9	large	TRBJ1-2	NA	TGTGCCAGCAGCTTAGACCGGGGGGCCGGTGGCTACACCTTC	CASSLDRGAGGYTF
TRBV7-2	few	TRBJ2-4	NA	TGTGCCAGCAGCTTAGAGTTGGGGGAGCAGTACTTC	CASSLELGEQYF
TRBV20-1	NA	TRBJ2-2	NA	TGCAGTGCTCCGAACAGGGAAAGATTTACCGGGGAGCTGTTTTTT	CSAPNRERFTGELFF
TRBV5-1	NA	TRBJ1-4	NA	TGCGCCAGCAGCGCGGGGAGCGGACCGATACTGTTTTTT	CASSAGSGPILFF
TRBV5-5	few	TRBJ2-5	NA	TGTGCCAGCAGCCCCGGGCAGGGATTGGAGACCCAGTACTTC	CASSPGQGLETQYF
TRBV19	NA	TRBJ1-6	TRBD1	TGTGCCAGTAGCCCGGACAGGAGGGATTCACCCCTCCACTTT	CASSPDRRDSPLHF
TRBV20-1	NA	TRBJ1-2	TRBD1	TGCAGTGCTACACGGACAGGGACTAACTATGGCTACACCTTC	CSATRTGTNYGYTF
TRBV6-5	few	TRBJ2-5	NA	TGTGCCAGCAGTTACTCGTCCCTCATCGGGGCCCAGTACTTC	CASSYSSLIGAQYF
TRBV12-3/TRBV12-4	few	TRBJ1-6	TRBD1	TGTGCCAGCACCCGAGACAGGGGGGGTTCACCCCTCCACTTT	CASTRDRGGSPLHF
TRBV12-3/TRBV12-4	NA	TRBJ1-6	NA	TGTGCCAGCTACAAAGGGACCCCGGGGTCACCCCTCCACTTT	CASYKGTPGSPLHF
TRBV20-1	NA	TRBJ1-1	TRBD1	TGCAGTGCTTTAGACAGGGGGCAAGCTTTCTTT	CSALDRGQAFF